Presented here are 18 T cell receptor beta chains from one specimen sequenced in a study of blood T cells in healthy people across ages. A J-beta primer mix and a sample-barcoded 5' primer were used in a second PCR of roughly 6 to 11 cycles. TCRdb itself ran the 5' RACE reads through MiXCR, one entry per CDR3 protein. The table shows more than 550,000 distinct CDR3 sequences, with about 20% occurring only once. The sample consisted of blood. The source is a man aged 65-85 years in good health.

The V and J genes are TRBV3-1 and TRBJ1-1; D is ambiguous. Germline loops: CDR1 LGHDT, CDR2 YNNKEL (reference sequence). The CDR3 is made up of 13 amino acids. Trimming removed 1 base at V and 5 bases at J, with 8 bases between. The CDR3 region is CASSQGVGTEAFF. In DNA, the CDR3 is TGTGCCAGCAGCCAAGGGGTGGGGACTGAAGCTTTCTTT.

The rearrangement joins TRBV29-1 to TRBJ2-3; TRBD2 agrees at 8 bases. V trimming: 2 bases; J trimming: 2 bases; junction bases outside the gene matches: 3. The germline V gene has CDR1 SQVTM and CDR2 ANQGSEA. This CDR3 region has 14 residues. The CDR3 sequence: CSVEPGGPTDTQYF. CDR3 coding DNA: TGCAGCGTTGAACCGGGAGGGCCCACAGATACGCAGTATTTT.

The rearrangement joins TRBV4-1 to TRBJ2-5; D could derive from TRBD1 or TRBD2 (5 bases each). CDR1 and CDR2 (germline): MGHRA, YSYEKL. The CDR3 is made up of 18 amino acids. V shed 0 bases and J shed 2 bases, with 19 bases lying between them. The CDR3 region has the DNA TGCGCCAGCAGCCAAGATCGTTCGATCGGGACCAAACAAGAGACCCAGTACTTC. This translates into CASSQDRSIGTKQETQYF.

V usage is TRBV5-5 and J usage is TRBJ1-5, with 7 bases aligning to TRBD1. The CDR3 extends over 15 amino acids. Germline V lookup: CDR1 SGHKS, CDR2 YYEKEE (reference sequence). V lost 4 bases, J lost 5 bases, and 9 bases stayed unmatched. This chain's CDR3 is CASSPRGQGDQPQHF. The DNA for the CDR3 is TGTGCCAGCAGCCCCCGAGGGCAGGGGGATCAGCCCCAGCATTTT. The full variable domain, with the rest looked up from reference TRBV5-5 and TRBJ1-5, is DAGVTQSPTHLIKTRGQQVTLRCSPISGHKSVSWYQQVLGQGPQFIFQYYEKEERGRGNFPDRFSARQFPNYSSELNVNALLLGDSALYLCASSPRGQGDQPQHFGDGTRLSIL.

The chain couples TRBV7-2 to TRBJ1-2; D may be TRBD1 (5 bases). The germline gives CDR1 SGHTA, CDR2 FQGNSA. The CDR3 is 14 amino acids. V was cut by 3 bases and J by 6 bases, with 14 bases left in between. CDR3 in amino acids: CASSFRSGDNGYTF. In nucleotides, the CDR3 is TGTGCCAGCAGCTTCCGATCGGGGGATAATGGCTACACCTTC.

This chain uses TRBV3-1 with TRBJ2-7; D is perhaps TRBD2 (6 bases). The germline V and J ends were trimmed by 3 bases and 2 bases, with 11 bases remaining between them. CDR1 is LGHDT, CDR2 YNNKEL, per germline (reference sequence). This CDR3 has 14 amino acids. CDR3 DNA sequence: TGTGCCAGCAGCCAGGGGGGTACCCCCTACGAGCAGTACTTC. Its protein is CASSQGGTPYEQYF.

The chain uses TRBV6-5 and TRBJ1-4; D might be TRBD1 (5 bases). The germline V gene encodes CDR1 MNHEY and CDR2 SVGAGI. The germline V and J ends were trimmed by 6 bases and 7 bases, with 15 bases remaining between them. The CDR3 loop spans 14 amino acids. CDR3 sequence (DNA): TGTGCCAGCAGGCGGACACGGGCCATTGAAAAACTGTTTTTT. It specifies CASRRTRAIEKLFF.

This clonotype came up a few times. The rearrangement links TRBV3-1 to TRBJ2-1, with D tentatively TRBD2 (5 bases). Germline V gives CDR1 LGHDT, CDR2 YNNKEL (reference sequence). The CDR3 extends over 12 amino acids. Trimming stripped 2 bases from V and 10 bases from J, with 9 bases between. CDR3 nucleotide sequence: TGTGCCAGCAGCCAATTGCTAGCCGAGCAGTTCTTC. Residues: CASSQLLAEQFF.

This rearrangement joins TRBV12-3 or TRBV12-4 to TRBJ2-3; D may be TRBD2 (5 bases). V dropped 2 bases and J dropped 3 bases, with 15 bases sitting between them. The CDR3 is 16 residues long. Here the CDR3 reads CASSLSGLTGTDTQYF. The CDR3 nucleotides are TGTGCCAGCAGTTTAAGTGGGCTCACGGGGACAGATACGCAGTATTTT.

The chain links TRBV20-1 to TRBJ2-1; 13 bases line up with TRBD2. The germline V gene encodes CDR1 DFQATT and CDR2 SNEGSKA (reference sequence). The ends lost 1 base at V and 2 bases at J; junction bases unmatched: 2. There are 16 residues in the CDR3. The CDR3 nucleotides are TGCAGTGCTAGAGGACTAGCGGGAGGAGCCTACAATGAGCAGTTCTTC. Translation: CSARGLAGGAYNEQFF.

This clonotype is a singleton in its sample. A read error may explain this, as a much larger clone is one base away. The J gene is TRBJ1-2, the V gene TRBV5-1; no firm D call. This CDR3 contains 13 residues. CDR1 and CDR2 from the germline V gene are SGHRS and YFSETQ. CDR3: CASGLDPGYGYTF. CDR3 bases: TGCGCCAGCGGCTTGGATCCCGGCTATGGCTACACCTTC.

J is TRBJ1-1 and V is TRBV5-1; D gene uncertain. With 3 bases removed from V and 1 base from J, the gap between germline ends came to 13 bases. Per germline, CDR1 SGHRS and CDR2 YFSETQ. This CDR3 is 15 amino acids long. This chain's CDR3 is CASSYDPGGNTEAFF. DNA for the CDR3: TGCGCCAGCAGCTACGACCCCGGTGGGAACACTGAAGCTTTCTTT.

This clonotype was seen more than once but under ten times. Mismatch with germline at one junction end may stem from a read error. This rearrangement joins TRBV6-5 to TRBJ2-5, with D perhaps TRBD2 (6 bases). The CDR3 has 12 amino acids. Germline V CDR1 and CDR2: MNHEY, SVGAGI. Here the CDR3 DNA reads TGTGCCAGCAGTTACTCGGGACTTTTGGAGTTCTTC. Protein product: CASSYSGLLEFF.

The V and J genes are TRBV7-3 and TRBJ2-3; TRBD2 aligns across 13 bases. V shed 0 bases, J shed 2 bases, and the junction held 8 bases outside the gene matches. CDR1 and CDR2 from the germline V gene are SGHTA and FQGTGA. The CDR3 covers 19 residues. CDR3 bases: TGTGCCAGCAGCTTAACGAGGACTAGCGGGAGAAGGGACACAGATACGCAGTATTTT. Translated, it gives CASSLTRTSGRRDTDTQYF.

The chain links TRBV27 to TRBJ1-2; no definite D call. There are 15 residues in the CDR3. Trimming pared 0 bases from V and 4 bases from J, leaving 12 bases between. Germline CDR1 is MNHEY and CDR2 is SMNVEV (reference sequence). CDR3 sequence reads: CASSLSPLQTYGYTF. CDR3 coding DNA: TGTGCCAGCAGTTTATCCCCTCTCCAGACCTATGGCTACACCTTC.

There are a few counts of this clonotype. V gene TRBV11-3 combines with J gene TRBJ2-7; 13 bases agree with TRBD2. J gave up 5 bases and V 5 bases, and 6 bases lay outside the gene matches. CDR1 and CDR2 (germline): SGHNT, YENEEA. The CDR3 is 15 amino acids. CDR3 protein: CASSPGTSGNHEQYV. CDR3 coding DNA: TGTGCCAGCAGCCCAGGGACTAGCGGGAACCACGAGCAGTACGTC.

The chain carries TRBV6-1 and TRBJ2-1; D is undetermined. The J call is in doubt because the DNA end fits TRBJ2-7 better. CDR3 size: 16 residues. Germline V gene data show CDR1 as MNHNS and CDR2 as SASEGT. The CDR3 reads CASSVYGGPPSYEQYF. Written as DNA, the CDR3 is TGTGCCAGCAGTGTATATGGCGGACCACCCTCCTACGAGCAGTACTTC.

V and J are TRBV20-1 and TRBJ2-1; D may be TRBD2 (5 bases). CDR1 is DFQATT, CDR2 SNEGSKA, per germline (reference sequence). The CDR3 consists of 16 residues. Trimming stripped 6 bases from V and 0 bases from J, with 18 bases between. The CDR3 reads CSASNSVRGSYNEQFF. The DNA for the CDR3 is TGCAGTGCAAGCAATAGCGTCCGGGGCTCCTACAATGAGCAGTTCTTC.